This T cell receptor beta chain comes out of a study of blood T cell repertoires in COVID-19. About the study: Samples taken during acute and convalescent COVID-19 were collected in the United States, Italy and Spain. Nucleic acid was either cDNA or gDNA, and it came from T cells, B-cell-depleted T cells, or PBMCs.

CDR3 length equals 15 residues. V was pared by 4 bases and J by 6 bases, with 11 bases of the junction left unmatched. Germline loops: CDR1 SGHRS, CDR2 YFSETQ. In the source study's methods: The assay estimated nucleated cells by amplifying reference gene primers. The assay was immunoSEQ multiplex PCR, and TCRdb's table has in-frame clones only and misses some. Clonal size and the V and J genes are those of that table, whereas D and trimming came from the DNA. The sample yields a few hundred thousand clones, approximately 81% seen once. Specimen: peripheral blood. This TCR came from a woman aged 18-29 years with acute or convalescent COVID-19. The rearrangement uses TRBV5-1 and TRBJ2-5; 8 bases match TRBD2. The CDR3 bases are TGCGCCAGCAGCCCGGGAGGGGGGTCGGTACAGACCCAGTACTTC. Amino acid sequence: CASSPGGGSVQTQYF.